The entry that follows covers one TCR beta chain sequence. Germline CDR1 and CDR2: SQVTM and ANQGSEA. The CDR3 covers 17 residues. The V gene end was trimmed by 6 bases and the J gene end by 3 bases; junction bases not matched to a gene: 18. These data are taken from a study of T cells in Graves' hyperthyroidism and ophthalmopathy. Researchers amplified the TCR beta CDR3 regions from RNA transcripts. A set of HTBI primers served as the primers for a first-round RT-PCR of the TCR CDR3. Each CDR3 protein is one row after TCRdb ran MiXCR on the multiplex PCR reads. The sample lists some 600,000 distinct CDR3 sequences, under 60% occurring once.

V usage is TRBV29-1 and J usage is TRBJ2-7, with 9 bases matching TRBD1. The source of this sequence is a woman younger than 35 with Graves' hyperthyroidism. Sample: peripheral blood or thyroid tissue (not recorded which). The CDR3 loop is CSVRTGDKESGVYEQYF. The CDR3 coding sequence is TGCAGCGTGAGGACAGGGGATAAAGAGAGTGGAGTCTACGAGCAGTACTTC.